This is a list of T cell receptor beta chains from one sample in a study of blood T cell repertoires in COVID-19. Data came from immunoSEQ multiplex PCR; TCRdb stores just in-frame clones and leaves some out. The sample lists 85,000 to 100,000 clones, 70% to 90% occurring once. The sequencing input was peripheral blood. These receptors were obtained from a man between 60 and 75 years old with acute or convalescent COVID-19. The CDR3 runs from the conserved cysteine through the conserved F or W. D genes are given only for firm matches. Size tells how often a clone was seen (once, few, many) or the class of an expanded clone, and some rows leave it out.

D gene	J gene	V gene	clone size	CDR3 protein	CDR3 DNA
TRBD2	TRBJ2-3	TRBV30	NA	CAWSVSSGGANPSTDTQYF	TGTGCCTGGAGTGTTTCTAGCGGGGGGGCCAATCCAAGCACAGATACGCAGTATTTT
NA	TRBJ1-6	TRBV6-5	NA	CASSFQGNSPLHF	TGTGCCAGCAGTTTCCAGGGGAATTCACCCCTCCACTTT
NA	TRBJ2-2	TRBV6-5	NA	CASTLASNTGELFF	TGTGCCAGCACCCTAGCGTCGAACACCGGGGAGCTGTTTTTT
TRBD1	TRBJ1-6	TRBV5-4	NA	CASSYQDRGYSPLHF	TGTGCCAGCAGCTACCAAGACAGGGGATATTCACCCCTCCACTTT
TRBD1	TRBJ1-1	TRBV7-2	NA	CASSQDRGRTEAFF	TGTGCCAGCAGCCAGGACAGGGGGCGGACTGAAGCTTTCTTT
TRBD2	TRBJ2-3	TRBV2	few	CASRPGLAGFTDTQYF	TGTGCCAGCAGGCCGGGACTAGCGGGGTTCACAGATACGCAGTATTTT
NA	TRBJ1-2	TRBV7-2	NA	CASSSFTGVWRYTF	TGTGCCAGCAGTTCATTTACGGGAGTTTGGCGGTACACCTTC
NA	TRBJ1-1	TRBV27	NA	CASSLWAGKTEAFF	TGTGCCAGCAGTTTATGGGCAGGGAAGACTGAAGCTTTCTTT
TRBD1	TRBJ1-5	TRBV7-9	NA	CASSADRDHQPQHF	TGTGCCAGCAGCGCCGACAGGGATCATCAGCCCCAGCATTTT
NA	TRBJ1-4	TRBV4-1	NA	CASSQGHSGIEKLFF	TGCGCCAGCAGCCAAGGACATTCAGGGATCGAAAAACTGTTTTTT
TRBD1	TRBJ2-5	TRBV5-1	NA	CASSPGQTGLGTQYF	TGCGCCAGCAGCCCGGGACAGACTGGGCTGGGGACCCAGTACTTC
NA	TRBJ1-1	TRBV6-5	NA	CASTLRQENTEAFF	TGTGCCAGCACTCTAAGACAAGAGAACACTGAAGCTTTCTTT
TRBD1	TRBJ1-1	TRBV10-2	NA	CASSGRDRGTNTEAFF	TGCGCCAGCAGTGGGCGGGACAGGGGGACGAACACTGAAGCTTTCTTT
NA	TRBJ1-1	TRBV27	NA	CASSPASALKKAFF	TGTGCCAGCAGCCCAGCGTCGGCCCTGAAGAAGGCTTTCTTT
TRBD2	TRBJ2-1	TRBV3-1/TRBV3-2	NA	CASSLLSGRRGEQFF	TGTGCCAGCAGCCTCCTTAGCGGGAGAAGAGGTGAGCAGTTCTTC
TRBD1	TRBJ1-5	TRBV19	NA	CASSRTGPSNQPQHF	TGTGCCAGTAGTAGGACAGGCCCGAGCAATCAGCCCCAGCATTTT
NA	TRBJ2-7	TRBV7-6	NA	CASSLTSLSGEQYF	TGTGCCAGCAGCTTAACGAGTCTCTCGGGGGAGCAGTACTTC
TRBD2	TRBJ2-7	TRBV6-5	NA	CASNPTSGGAHEQYF	TGTGCCAGCAATCCTACTAGCGGGGGGGCCCACGAGCAGTACTTC
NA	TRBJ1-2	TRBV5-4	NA	CASSSVQGNYGYTF	TGTGCCAGCAGCTCCGTACAGGGTAACTATGGCTACACCTTC
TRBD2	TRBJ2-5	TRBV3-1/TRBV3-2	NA	CASSQPGGPAETQYF	TGTGCCAGCAGCCAACCGGGAGGACCGGCTGAGACCCAGTACTTC
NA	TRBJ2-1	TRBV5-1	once	CASSHRDIDNEQFF	TGCGCCAGCAGCCATAGGGACATAGACAATGAGCAGTTCTTC
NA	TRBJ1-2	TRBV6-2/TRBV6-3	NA	CASSRGTPVWDYGYTF	TGTGCCAGCAGTCGGGGGACCCCGGTGTGGGACTATGGCTACACCTTC
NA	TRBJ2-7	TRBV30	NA	CAWSGTVREQYF	TGTGCCTGGAGTGGGACAGTCCGCGAGCAGTACTTC
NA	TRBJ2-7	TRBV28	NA	CASSLSGGRYEQYF	TGTGCCAGCAGTTTATCAGGCGGGCGGTACGAGCAGTACTTC
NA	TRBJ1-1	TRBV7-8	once	CASSIRSPPRTEAFF	TGTGCCAGCAGCATTCGGAGCCCCCCGCGGACTGAAGCTTTCTTT
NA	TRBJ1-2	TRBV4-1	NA	CASSRVFTVDGGYTF	TGCGCCAGCAGCCGGGTGTTTACAGTTGATGGTGGCTACACCTTC
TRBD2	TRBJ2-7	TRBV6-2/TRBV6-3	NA	CASSYLAGKAGQYF	TGTGCCAGCAGTTACCTAGCGGGGAAGGCAGGGCAGTACTTC
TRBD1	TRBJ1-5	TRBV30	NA	CAWSWDSTNQPQHF	TGTGCCTGGAGTTGGGACAGTACGAATCAGCCCCAGCATTTT
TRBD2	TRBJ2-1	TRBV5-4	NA	CASSLRLSGGAYNEQFF	TGTGCCAGCAGCCTCCGACTGAGCGGGGGGGCCTACAATGAGCAGTTCTTC
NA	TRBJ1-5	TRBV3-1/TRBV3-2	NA	CASSQGRGSNQPQHF	TGTGCCAGCAGCCAAGGACGGGGTAGCAATCAGCCCCAGCATTTT
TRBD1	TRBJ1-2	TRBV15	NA	CATSAGTEISHTF	TGTGCCACCAGCGCCGGGACAGAAATATCGCACACCTTC
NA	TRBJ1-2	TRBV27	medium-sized	CASKIQGANYGYTF	TGTGCCAGCAAAATACAGGGAGCTAACTATGGCTACACCTTC
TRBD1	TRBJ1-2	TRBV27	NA	CASRRDRTGGSYGYTF	TGTGCCAGCAGACGCGACAGGACAGGGGGCTCCTATGGCTACACCTTC
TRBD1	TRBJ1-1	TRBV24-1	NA	CATRARTGAEAFF	TGTGCCACCCGAGCCAGGACAGGGGCGGAGGCTTTCTTT
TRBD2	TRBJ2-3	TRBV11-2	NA	CASSELAGVTDTQYF	TGTGCCAGCAGCGAACTAGCGGGGGTCACAGATACGCAGTATTTT
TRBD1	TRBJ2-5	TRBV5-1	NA	CASSGTAQETQYF	TGCGCCAGCAGCGGGACAGCTCAAGAGACCCAGTACTTC
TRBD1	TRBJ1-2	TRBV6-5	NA	CASSPRQGGVYGYTF	TGTGCCAGCAGCCCCCGACAGGGGGGAGTCTATGGCTACACCTTC
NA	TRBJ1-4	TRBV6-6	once	CASSMTGFEKLFF	TGTGCCAGCAGTATGACAGGATTCGAAAAACTGTTTTTT
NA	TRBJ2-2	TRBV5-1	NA	CASSWSGLSSTGELFF	TGCGCCAGCAGTTGGAGTGGGTTATCGTCCACCGGGGAGCTGTTTTTT
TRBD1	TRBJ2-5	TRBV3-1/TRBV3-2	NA	CASSQELTGVGETQYF	TGTGCCAGCAGCCAAGAGTTGACAGGGGTAGGGGAGACCCAGTACTTC
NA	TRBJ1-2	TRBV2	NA	CASSARLLDYGYTF	TGTGCCAGCAGTGCCAGACTGCTAGACTATGGCTACACCTTC
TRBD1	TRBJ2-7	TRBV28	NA	CASSLDRGSRYEQYF	TGTGCCAGCAGTTTAGACAGGGGTTCTAGGTACGAGCAGTACTTC